The 16 T cell receptor beta chains given below trace back to one sample, sequenced in a study of human thymus T cells (dated by TCRdb to 2019 to 2021). Library preparation was by the immunoSEQ multiplex PCR assay. TCRdb stores this immuneACCESS table with in-frame sequences only. Part of the clones is absent; in the studies checked, under half of the shortfall reflects unresolved V genes, and no reason is known for the rest. The sample yields 70,000 to 75,000 clones; roughly 96% were counted once. The ten largest clones add up to around 0.034% of the sample. Thymus tissue was obtained as surgical resects removed during corrective cardiac surgery. The sample taken for sequencing was thymus tissue. The receptors shown here come from a girl younger than two with a congenital heart defect but otherwise immunologically healthy.

The J gene is TRBJ1-2, the V gene TRBV30; D perhaps matches TRBD1 (6 bases). Trimming cost V 6 bases and J 3 bases, with 17 bases left between them. The CDR3 runs 14 residues. Germline CDR1 GTSNPN, CDR2 SVGIG (reference sequence). The CDR3: CACPNRQVDYGYTF. The CDR3 nucleotides are TGTGCCTGCCCGAACCGACAGGTGGACTATGGCTACACCTTC.

In its sample, this clone was seen once. V gene TRBV30 combines with J gene TRBJ2-1; D gene uncertain. Trimming removed 1 base at V and 2 bases at J, with 15 bases between. Germline CDR1 GTSNPN, CDR2 SVGIG (reference sequence). The CDR3 has 16 amino acids. CDR3 residues: CAWSATPGYAYNEQFF. The CDR3 nucleotides are TGTGCCTGGAGTGCCACCCCGGGCTATGCCTACAATGAGCAGTTCTTC. The full variable domain, its missing parts supplied by reference TRBV30 and TRBJ2-1, is SQTIHQWPATLVQPVGSPLSLECTVEGTSNPNLYWYRQAAGRGLQLLFYSVGIGQISSEVPQNLSASRPQDRQFILSSKKLLLSDSGFYLCAWSATPGYAYNEQFFGPGTRLTVL.

The V call is TRBV7-2, the J call TRBJ1-4; no definite D call. V lost 5 bases to trimming and J lost 5 bases, with 12 bases between them. The CDR3 covers 14 residues. Germline CDR1 reads SGHTA; CDR2 reads FQGNSA. For the CDR3, the DNA is TGTGCCAGCAGCGAGGCGGAGACGAATGAAAAACTGTTTTTT. It translates to CASSEAETNEKLFF. Combining the CDR3 with reference TRBV7-2 and TRBJ1-4 gives the whole variable domain GAGVSQSPSNKVTEKGKDVELRCDPISGHTALYWYRQSLGQGLEFLIYFQGNSAPDKSGLPSDRFSAERTGGSVSTLTIQRTQQEDSAVYLCASSEAETNEKLFFGSGTQLSVL.

The V and J genes are TRBV25-1 and TRBJ2-7; 11 nucleotides match TRBD2. J was trimmed by 3 bases and V by 4 bases; bases with no gene match: 8. Per germline, CDR1 MGHDK and CDR2 SYGVNS. This CDR3 has 16 residues. The DNA of the CDR3 is TGTGCCAGCAGTGGGACTAGCGGGTCCCTGCTCTACGAGCAGTACTTC. This codes for CASSGTSGSLLYEQYF.

CDR3: CASSTDRDHNYEQYF. CDR3 DNA sequence: TGTGCCAGCAGCACAGACCGGGACCACAACTACGAGCAGTACTTC. V usage is TRBV14 and J usage is TRBJ2-7, with D tentatively TRBD1 or TRBD2 (5 bases each). There are 15 residues in the CDR3. Germline V CDR1 and CDR2: SGHDN, FVKESK. The V and J ends lost 5 bases and 3 bases respectively, with 17 bases between them.

The sample holds one count of this clone. The J gene is TRBJ2-6, the V gene TRBV19; D perhaps matches TRBD1 (6 bases). The CDR3 runs to 18 residues. Trimming took off 7 bases at V and 0 bases at J, with 19 bases between the two ends. Germline V gene sequence: CDR1 LNHDA, CDR2 SQIVND (reference sequence). The CDR3 DNA follows: TGTGCCAGTACCACTCCCCGAGTCAGGGGCTCTGGGGCCAACGTCCTGACTTTC. It is translated as CASTTPRVRGSGANVLTF. Combining the CDR3 with reference TRBV19 and TRBJ2-6 gives the whole variable domain DGGITQSPKYLFRKEGQNVTLSCEQNLNHDAMYWYRQDPGQGLRLIYYSQIVNDFQKGDIAEGYSVSREKKESFPLTVTSAQKNPTAFYLCASTTPRVRGSGANVLTFGAGSRLTVL.

Turning to this clone: This CDR3 fails to terminate in the conserved phenylalanine or tryptophan, so it likely reflects a read error. The DNA is omitted, as the CDR3 cannot be located on it reliably, and the CDR3 follows TCRdb's listing. The chain joins TRBV28 to TRBJ2-6; the D call in the table, TRBD1, was not verified against the DNA. Germline V CDR1 and CDR2: MDHEN, SYDVKM. The CDR3 sequence runs 11 residues, both termini included. The CDR3: CASSFRPDRGK.

The chain couples TRBV14 to TRBJ2-1; 12 bases are shared with TRBD2. This CDR3 has 15 amino acids. The germline V gene has CDR1 SGHDN and CDR2 FVKESK. J was trimmed by 7 bases and V by 3 bases; bases with no gene match: 4. The CDR3 DNA sequence: TGTGCCAGCAGCCATGGACTAGCGGGATCGAATGAGCAGTTCTTC. This gives the protein CASSHGLAGSNEQFF.

This chain links TRBV6-1 with TRBJ2-2; possibly TRBD1 for D (6 bases). This CDR3 has 15 residues. V lost 7 bases and J 1 base, leaving 13 bases between the germline ends. CDR1 MNHNS and CDR2 SASEGT come from the germline V gene. CDR3 protein: CASTTGNRNTGELFF. CDR3 nucleotide sequence: TGTGCCAGCACCACAGGGAACCGGAACACCGGGGAGCTGTTTTTT.

This clone was found once. V gene TRBV6-6 combines with J gene TRBJ2-1; 8 bases agree with TRBD2. After removal of 5 bases from V and 7 bases from J, the junction contained 7 bases not matched to a gene. The germline V gene encodes CDR1 MNHNY and CDR2 SVGAGI (reference sequence). CDR3 length: 14 amino acids. Written as DNA, the CDR3 is TGTGCCAGCAGTCGGGGGGGACTTATGAATGAGCAGTTCTTC. Its protein product is CASSRGGLMNEQFF.

The chain carries TRBV12-5 and TRBJ1-2; weak D call: TRBD1 (6 bases). V shed 2 bases and J shed 5 bases, with 21 bases lying between them. The germline V gene encodes CDR1 LGHNT and CDR2 FRNRAP. The CDR3 covers 17 residues. The CDR3 loop is CASGLQHLQGLFYGYTF. The CDR3 DNA is TGTGCTAGTGGTTTGCAGCACCTACAGGGTTTATTTTATGGCTACACCTTC.

CDR3 nucleotides: TGCGCCAGCTGGGGCGGCAATCAGCCCCAGCATTTT. It yields the protein CASWGGNQPQHF. V gene TRBV10-2 combines with J gene TRBJ1-5; D possibly corresponds to TRBD1 (5 bases). The CDR3 extends over 12 amino acids. Per germline, CDR1 WSHSY and CDR2 SAAADI. V was clipped by 8 bases and J by 2 bases, with 7 bases between them.

CDR3 in DNA: TGTGCCAGCAGTTTACGGGAATACAATGAGCAGTTCTTC. Translating gives CASSLREYNEQFF. The V gene is TRBV28, the J gene TRBJ2-1, with D perhaps TRBD2 (5 bases). The CDR3 consists of 13 residues. Germline loops: CDR1 MDHEN, CDR2 SYDVKM. Deletions cut 2 bases from V and 4 bases from J, with 6 bases between.

The rearrangement links TRBV4-2 to TRBJ2-7; perhaps TRBD2 as D (6 bases). Trimming shortened V by 2 bases and J by 4 bases, and 15 bases separated the two germline ends. Germline CDR1 reads LGHNA; CDR2 reads YNFKEQ. This CDR3 has 15 amino acids. The CDR3 reads CASSQRDSLFYEQYF. In DNA, the CDR3 is TGTGCCAGCAGCCAACGGGACTCCCTCTTTTACGAGCAGTACTTC.

V usage is TRBV7-9 and J usage is TRBJ2-1; 9 positions match TRBD1. The germline gives CDR1 SEHNR, CDR2 FQNEAQ (reference sequence). The CDR3 is 19 amino acids. J was trimmed by 6 bases and V by 5 bases; bases with no gene match: 20. The CDR3 loop reads CASSVTGGAGGRALNEQFF. The CDR3 region has the DNA TGTGCCAGCAGCGTCACAGGGGGCGCAGGAGGGAGGGCCCTCAATGAGCAGTTCTTC. The full variable domain, completed using reference TRBV7-9 and TRBJ2-1, is DTGVSQNPRHKITKRGQNVTFRCDPISEHNRLYWYRQTLGQGPEFLTYFQNEAQLEKSRLLSDRFSAERPKGSFSTLEIQRTEQGDSAMYLCASSVTGGAGGRALNEQFFGPGTRLTVL.

The genes are TRBV19 and TRBJ1-5; D is possibly TRBD1 (6 bases). Trimming removed 5 bases at V and 5 bases at J, with 16 bases between. The germline V gene has CDR1 LNHDA and CDR2 SQIVND (reference sequence). This CDR3 has 15 amino acids. The CDR3 reads CASSLKQGDHQPQHF. For the CDR3, the DNA is TGTGCCAGTAGTCTGAAACAGGGAGACCATCAGCCCCAGCATTTT.